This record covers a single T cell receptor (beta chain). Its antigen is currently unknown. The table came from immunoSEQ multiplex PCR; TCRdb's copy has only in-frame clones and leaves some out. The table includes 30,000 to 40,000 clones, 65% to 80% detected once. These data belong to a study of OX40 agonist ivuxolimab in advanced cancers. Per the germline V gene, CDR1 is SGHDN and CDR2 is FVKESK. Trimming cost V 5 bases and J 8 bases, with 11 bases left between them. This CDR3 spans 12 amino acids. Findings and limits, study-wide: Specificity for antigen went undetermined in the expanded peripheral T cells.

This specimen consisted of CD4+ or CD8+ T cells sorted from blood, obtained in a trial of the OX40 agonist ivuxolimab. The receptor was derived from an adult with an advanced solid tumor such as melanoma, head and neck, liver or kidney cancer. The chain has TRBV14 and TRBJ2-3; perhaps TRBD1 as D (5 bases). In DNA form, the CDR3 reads TGTGCCAGCAGCTTCCCTGGGGCTACGCAGTATTTT. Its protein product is CASSFPGATQYF.